What follows is one T cell receptor (beta chain) and its context. The CDR3 length is 18 residues. J lost 1 base, V lost 5 bases, and 13 bases had no gene match. CDR1 SGDLS and CDR2 YYNGEE come from the germline V gene. This table comes from immunoSEQ multiplex PCR, and its TCRdb copy is limited to in-frame clones, with some not included. This table holds about 120,000 clones, 90% to 95% found once. The sample originates from a study of siplizumab effects on memory and regulatory T cells. The V and J genes are TRBV9 and TRBJ2-3, with TRBD2 matching 10 bases. This clonotype originated in a human donor in good health. The sample was non-Treg CD4+ T cells sorted from blood. The DNA for the CDR3 is TGTGCCAGCAGTGAAGGGGGACTAGCGATAGTCTGCACAGATACGCAGTATTTT. Its translation: CASSEGGLAIVCTDTQYF.